A single sample is the source of the 26 T cell receptor beta chains below, sequenced in a study of tumor-infiltrating lymphocytes in primary liver carcinoma. Unsorted whole blood yielded blood RNA, and germline DNA was extracted as well. Total RNA amounting to roughly 480 ng was the source from which TCR beta cDNA was made with a constant-region primer. Each TCR beta library was derived from three nested multiplex PCR rounds that employed slightly modified ARM-PCR. Forward primers for TRBV1-TRBV30 and a C-beta reverse primer served the first two PCR rounds, at about 10 cycles each. In TCRdb, the multiplex PCR reads were re-called with MiXCR into one record per CDR3 protein. The sample lists 300,000 to 350,000 distinct CDR3 sequences; less than 70% were seen once. Sequenced input: peripheral blood. The source of these receptors is a man aged 35 to 55 with primary liver carcinoma and hepatitis B virus infection.

Regarding this clonotype: One end of the junction varies from germline; a read error may be responsible. The chain is built from TRBV28 and TRBJ2-7; D gene ambiguous. CDR1 is MDHEN and CDR2 is SYDVKM in the germline V gene. CDR3 length: 12 amino acids. The CDR3 loop reads CASRPDTYEQCF. The CDR3 bases are TGTGCCAGCAGGCCTGACACCTACGAGCAGTGCTTC. The full variable domain, its missing parts supplied by reference TRBV28 and TRBJ2-7, is DVKVTQSSRYLVKRTGEKVFLECVQDMDHENMFWYRQDPGLGLRLIYFSYDVKMKEKGDIPEGYSVSREKKERFSLILESASTNQTSMYLCASRPDTYEQCFGPGTRLTVT.

This clonotype was detected only a few times. The chain recombines TRBV12-3 or TRBV12-4 with TRBJ1-6; 7 nucleotides agree with TRBD1. There are 15 residues in the CDR3. With 4 bases clipped from V and 9 bases from J, the junction kept 9 bases outside the gene matches. As DNA, the CDR3 is TGTGCCAGCAGTTCCTATTCAGGGGGAGCTTCACCCCTCCACTTT. The encoded protein is CASSSYSGGASPLHF.

The table lists this clonotype with many counts. V usage is TRBV29-1 and J usage is TRBJ2-3, with TRBD2 matching 10 bases. CDR3 length: 15 amino acids. The ends lost 6 bases at V and 2 bases at J; junction bases unmatched: 8. Germline lookup yields CDR1 SQVTM and CDR2 ANQGSEA. CDR3 region: CSVISGRLDTDTQYF. The CDR3 nucleotides read TGCAGCGTAATTAGCGGGAGGTTAGACACAGATACGCAGTATTTT.

This clonotype showed up just a few times. One end of the junction fails to match germline, which may point to a read error. This sequence joins TRBV28 and TRBJ2-1, with 7 nucleotides matching TRBD2. Germline loops: CDR1 MDHEN, CDR2 SYDVKM. CDR3 length equals 15 residues. In DNA form, the CDR3 reads TGTGCCACCAGTTTAGCGGGCCCCTCCTACAATGAGCAGTTCTTC. It encodes CATSLAGPSYNEQFF.

The DNA of the CDR3 is TGTGCCAGCAGCTTAGGGGACTACTTCCAAGAGACCCAGTACTTC. Translation: CASSLGDYFQETQYF. The chain employs TRBV7-9 and TRBJ2-5, with 7 positions matching TRBD2. This CDR3 has 15 amino acids. J was trimmed by 1 base and V by 1 base; bases with no gene match: 3. Germline V gene lookup returns CDR1 SEHNR and CDR2 FQNEAQ (reference sequence).

The chain joins TRBV28 to TRBJ2-2; 12 positions match TRBD2. Germline V lookup: CDR1 MDHEN, CDR2 SYDVKM. V trimming: 2 bases; J trimming: 0 bases; junction bases outside the gene matches: 4. This CDR3 is 18 amino acids long. DNA of the CDR3: TGTGCCAGCAGTTTAGGGCTAGCGGGAGGGACGAACACCGGGGAGCTGTTTTTT. Its protein product is CASSLGLAGGTNTGELFF.

Concerning this clonotype itself: A much larger clone differs from this one at a single base, so this may be a read error. DNA for the CDR3: TGTGCCATCAGTGCAAAGGGAGCTCCCTACGAGCAGTACTTC. This gives the protein CAISAKGAPYEQYF. V usage is TRBV10-3 and J usage is TRBJ2-7; D perhaps matches TRBD2 (5 bases). The CDR3 sequence is 14 residues long. Trimming took 4 bases from V and 2 from J, leaving 12 bases between them. The germline V gene encodes CDR1 ENHRY and CDR2 SYGVKD.

This sequence joins TRBV5-4 and TRBJ2-7, with TRBD2 identical over 10 bases. The CDR3 length is 15 residues. J was trimmed by 6 bases and V by 4 bases; bases with no gene match: 10. CDR1 and CDR2 (germline): SGHNT, YYREEE (reference sequence). CDR3 nucleotides: TGTGCCAGCAGCGCGCTAGCGGGAGTAGTCAGCGAGCAGTACTTC. Residues: CASSALAGVVSEQYF.

There are a few counts of this clonotype. The V and J genes are TRBV6-2 or TRBV6-3 and TRBJ2-5; D remains ambiguous. The V end was cut by 7 bases, the J end by 2 bases, with 5 bases between. In germline, CDR1 is MNHEY, CDR2 SVGEGT. This CDR3 is 11 amino acids long. DNA of the CDR3: TGTGCCAGCACTTTGCAAGAGACCCAGTACTTC. Amino acid sequence: CASTLQETQYF.

Remarks on this clonotype: The conserved final phenylalanine or tryptophan is absent from the CDR3, which likely points to a read error. The CDR3 nucleotides are TGTGCCAGCGGTCCTTCAACAGGGGTATATGGCTACACCCTC. Translating it yields CASGPSTGVYGYTL. The V gene is TRBV12-3 or TRBV12-4, the J gene TRBJ1-2; the match to TRBD1 covers 7 bases. This CDR3 contains 14 residues. The V segment lost 8 bases and the J segment 5 bases; nucleotides outside the gene matches: 11.

Comment on this clonotype: A read error may produce the germline difference seen at one junction end. This chain connects TRBV11-2 to TRBJ2-3, with 10 bases aligning to TRBD2. Germline V gives CDR1 SGHAT, CDR2 FQNNGV. The CDR3 totals 16 residues. The CDR3 sequence is CASSLELAGFTDTQYF. The CDR3 bases are TGTGCTAGCAGCTTAGAACTAGCGGGATTCACAGATACGCAGTATTTT.

In its sample, this clonotype was seen many times. This chain connects TRBV6-5 to TRBJ2-3, with 7 bases matching TRBD2. Germline V CDR1 and CDR2: MNHEY, SVGAGI. The junction had 1 base not matched to a gene; V was cut back by 0 bases and J by 1 base. The CDR3 loop spans 15 amino acids. The CDR3 is CASSYSAGGTDTQYF. DNA of the CDR3: TGTGCCAGCAGTTACTCCGCGGGAGGCACAGATACGCAGTATTTT.

The CDR3 bases are TGTGCCAGCATATACCGGCTAGTTAGTGAGCAGTTCTTC. Its translation is CASIYRLVSEQFF. V and J are TRBV11-2 and TRBJ2-1; D not resolved. The CDR3 totals 13 residues. Trimming shortened V by 7 bases and J by 9 bases, and 16 bases separated the two germline ends. The germline CDR1 and CDR2 sequences are SGHAT and FQNNGV.

A word on this clonotype: As the CDR3 is not closed by the conserved phenylalanine or tryptophan, this likely results from a read error. The chain joins TRBV5-5 to TRBJ2-2; 13 nucleotides match TRBD2. J lost 5 bases, V lost 8 bases, and 12 bases had no gene match. CDR3 size: 17 residues. Germline values: CDR1 SGHKS, CDR2 YYEKEE (reference sequence). The CDR3 protein is CASIVKPGLAGTGELFL. CDR3 DNA: TGTGCCAGTATTGTCAAACCGGGACTAGCGGGGACCGGGGAGCTGTTTCTT.

This clonotype came up many times. The chain couples TRBV10-2 to TRBJ1-1; TRBD1 is a possible D gene (5 bases). With 0 bases removed from V and 10 bases from J, the gap between germline ends came to 12 bases. Germline loops: CDR1 WSHSY, CDR2 SAAADI. CDR3 length: 13 amino acids. CDR3 DNA sequence: TGCGCCAGCAGTGAGTCCAGGGACGGACGAGCTTTCTTT. Translated, it gives CASSESRDGRAFF.

The chain carries TRBV19 and TRBJ2-2; D might be TRBD2 (5 bases). The CDR3 is 16 amino acids. The germline V and J ends were trimmed by 3 bases and 3 bases, with 14 bases remaining between them. Germline-derived CDR1 and CDR2 are LNHDA and SQIVND (reference sequence). CDR3 amino acids: CASSMDLVIDTGELFF. The CDR3 DNA reads TGTGCCAGTAGTATGGACTTGGTGATTGACACCGGGGAGCTGTTTTTT.

This clonotype was seen ten or more times. The chain employs TRBV5-4 and TRBJ2-3; D is undetermined. Germline V CDR1 and CDR2: SGHNT, YYREEE (reference sequence). This CDR3 is built from 14 residues. With 5 bases removed from V and 1 base from J, the gap between germline ends came to 11 bases. CDR3 in amino acids: CASSEGLGTDTQYF. For the CDR3, the DNA is TGTGCCAGCAGTGAAGGGCTCGGCACAGATACGCAGTATTTT.

Remarks on this clonotype: A read error may explain this, as a much larger clone is one base away. J is TRBJ2-1 and V is TRBV28, with 8 bases matching TRBD2. With V trimmed by 7 bases and J by 12 bases, 11 bases remained unmatched. The CDR3 extends over 13 amino acids. The germline V gene has CDR1 MDHEN and CDR2 SYDVKM. DNA of the CDR3: TGTGCCAGCAACGGCGGGAGGCCCGAGGGGCAGTTCTTC. Its translation is CASNGGRPEGQFF.

CDR3 coding DNA: TGTGCCAGCAGCAGGGTGACAGGTAGCGATGAGCAGTTCTTC. This encodes CASSRVTGSDEQFF. This sequence joins TRBV5-5 and TRBJ2-1, with D tentatively TRBD1 (6 bases). Looked up from germline, CDR1 is SGHKS and CDR2 is YYEKEE (reference sequence). The CDR3 covers 14 residues. The ends were cut back, 4 bases at V and 8 bases at J, with 16 bases in the middle.

This chain's CDR3 is CASSSFVGEGLYEQYF. Written as DNA, the CDR3 is TGTGCCAGCAGTTCGTTCGTGGGGGAGGGCCTCTACGAGCAGTACTTC. J is TRBJ2-7 and V is TRBV5-6; 7 bases align to TRBD2. Per germline, CDR1 SGHDT and CDR2 YYEEEE. The CDR3 length is 16 residues. The J segment lost 3 bases and the V segment lost 5 bases, leaving 14 bases of the junction unmatched.

As concerns this clonotype: The junction departs from germline at one end; a sequencing error may be responsible. The V gene is TRBV11-2, the J gene TRBJ2-7, with 9 bases fitting TRBD1. CDR3 length equals 14 residues. The germline V gene has CDR1 SGHAT and CDR2 FQNNGV. In DNA, the CDR3 is TGCGCCAGCTACAGACAGGGGGGCCTCTACGAGCAGTACTTC. It is translated as CASYRQGGLYEQYF. The complete variable domain, with remaining parts taken from reference TRBV11-2 and TRBJ2-7, reads EAGVAQSPRYKIIEKRQSVAFWCNPISGHATLYWYQQILGQGPKLLIQFQNNGVVDDSQLPKDRFSAERLKGVDSTLKIQPAKLEDSAVYLCASYRQGGLYEQYFGPGTRLTVT.

The genes are TRBV11-2 and TRBJ2-1, with a tentative D call TRBD2 (5 bases). Germline loops: CDR1 SGHAT, CDR2 FQNNGV. V lost 5 bases and J 15 bases, leaving 20 bases between the germline ends. This CDR3 comprises 13 residues. CDR3 sequence: CASSMTDGIGRFF. CDR3 sequence (DNA): TGTGCCAGCAGCATGACGGACGGGATAGGGCGGTTCTTC.

The V and J genes are TRBV6-5 and TRBJ1-4; no firm D call. V was shortened by 5 bases and J by 3 bases, with 7 bases between the two germline ends. The CDR3 extends over 13 amino acids. From germline, CDR1 is MNHEY and CDR2 SVGAGI. In DNA, the CDR3 is TGTGCCAGCAGTGGTCAGCCTAATGAAAAACTGTTTTTT. As protein: CASSGQPNEKLFF.

As concerns this clonotype: Here the CDR3 omits its conserved ending phenylalanine or tryptophan, so a read error is the likely source. The chain uses TRBV11-2 and TRBJ2-7; 11 bases map to TRBD2. J lost 2 bases, V lost 1 base, and 13 bases had no gene match. Germline V lookup: CDR1 SGHAT, CDR2 FQNNGV. The CDR3 is made up of 19 amino acids. The CDR3 DNA sequence: TGTGCCAGCAGCTTAGCGCGGCGGACTAGCGGGCACTTTACCTACGAGCAGTACTTA. It encodes CASSLARRTSGHFTYEQYL.

Only one count was recorded for this clonotype. The chain combines TRBV11-2 with TRBJ2-3, with 9 nucleotides matching TRBD2. V shed 5 bases, J shed 4 bases, and the junction held 13 bases outside the gene matches. From germline, CDR1 is SGHAT and CDR2 FQNNGV. The CDR3 length is 17 residues. CDR3 in DNA: TGTGCCAGCAGCCAAGTAACCTCCGGGACTAGCTCAGATACGCAGTATTTT. This translates into CASSQVTSGTSSDTQYF.

As to this clonotype: An end of the junction does not agree with germline; a read error may underlie this. This sequence joins TRBV4-3 and TRBJ2-1, with D hard to call. Germline V CDR1 and CDR2: LGHNA, YSLEER. The CDR3 spans 15 residues. CDR3 coding DNA: TGCGCCAGCAGCCAAGACCACTCGAGTTACAATGGGCAGTTCTTC. Amino acid sequence: CASSQDHSSYNGQFF.